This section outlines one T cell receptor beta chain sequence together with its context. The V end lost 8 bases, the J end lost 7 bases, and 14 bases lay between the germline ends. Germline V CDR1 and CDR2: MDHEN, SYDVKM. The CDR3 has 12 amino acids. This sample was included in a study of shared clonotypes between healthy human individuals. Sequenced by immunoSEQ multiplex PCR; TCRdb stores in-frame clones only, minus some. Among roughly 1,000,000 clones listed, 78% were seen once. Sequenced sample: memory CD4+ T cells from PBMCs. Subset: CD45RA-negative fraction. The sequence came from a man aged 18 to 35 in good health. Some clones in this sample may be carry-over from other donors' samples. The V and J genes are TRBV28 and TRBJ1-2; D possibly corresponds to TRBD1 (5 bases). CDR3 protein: CASYEGMGGYTF. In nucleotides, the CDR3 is TGTGCCAGCTATGAGGGGATGGGTGGCTACACCTTC.